A selection of T cell receptor beta chains follows, all from one sample in a study of blood T cell repertoires in COVID-19. This table comes from immunoSEQ multiplex PCR, and its TCRdb copy is limited to in-frame clones, with some not included. The sample lists under 300,000 clones, 75% to 90% occurring once. Specimen: peripheral blood. The receptors shown here come from a man over 45 with acute or convalescent COVID-19. The CDR3 runs from the conserved cysteine through the conserved F or W. A D gene is named only where the DNA matches it firmly. Where a row states a size, it is once, few, many or the class of an expanded clone; other rows omit it.

j_call clone_size v_call d_call cdr3_nt cdr3_aa
TRBJ2-7 NA TRBV20-1 NA TGCAGTGCTATTAAATTAGAGCAGTACTTC CSAIKLEQYF
TRBJ2-5 NA TRBV6-5 NA TGTGCCAGCAGTTACTCGACGCGAGGCTTGGAGACCCAGTACTTC CASSYSTRGLETQYF
TRBJ1-5 NA TRBV30 NA TGTGCCTGGAGTCCTCCCAGACGGGGCAATCAGCCCCAGCATTTT CAWSPPRRGNQPQHF
TRBJ2-3 NA TRBV5-8 TRBD2 TGTGCCAGCAGCTTGTTAACTAGCGGGGCAGATACGCAGTATTTT CASSLLTSGADTQYF
TRBJ2-5 NA TRBV7-2 TRBD2 TGTGCCAGCAGCCCCCGCGGTCGAGCGGGGGCCCAAGAGACCCAGTACTTC CASSPRGRAGAQETQYF
TRBJ2-6 NA TRBV19 TRBD1 TGTGCCAGTAGTATCCAACCCGGGACAGCCTACTCTGGGGCCAACGTCCTGACTTTC CASSIQPGTAYSGANVLTF
TRBJ2-5 once TRBV12-3/TRBV12-4 NA TGTGCCAGCAGTTTTGACGGGGAGACCCAGTACTTC CASSFDGETQYF
TRBJ1-2 NA TRBV6-1 NA TGTGCCAGCAGTGAATGGGGGGGGGAGCAGAACTATGGCTACACCTTC CASSEWGGEQNYGYTF
TRBJ1-1 NA TRBV2 TRBD1 TGTGCCAGCAGCGCGGGACAGCCAAGTTCAGCTTTCTTT CASSAGQPSSAFF
TRBJ1-5 NA TRBV2 NA TGTGCCAGCAGTGAGGGAGGGGGTCATCAGCCCCAGCATTTT CASSEGGGHQPQHF
TRBJ2-5 NA TRBV5-1 TRBD2 TGCGCCAGCAGCTCCGGGACTAGCGGGGGGGAAGAGACCCAGTACTTC CASSSGTSGGEETQYF
TRBJ1-1 NA TRBV29-1 TRBD1 TGCAGCGTGAAGGGGGGACAGGGGAACACTGAAGCTTTCTTT CSVKGGQGNTEAFF
TRBJ2-7 NA TRBV4-1 NA TGCGCCAGCAGCCAAGATGGCGGGGGAACAGGGACGTACGAGCAGTACTTC CASSQDGGGTGTYEQYF
TRBJ1-1 NA TRBV30 NA TGTGCCTGGAATACCAGGGGCACTGAAGCTTTCTTT CAWNTRGTEAFF
TRBJ1-1 NA TRBV6-2/TRBV6-3 NA TGTGCCAGCAGTTACAGAGGGCGGGGGGTCACTGAAGCTTTCTTT CASSYRGRGVTEAFF
TRBJ1-6 NA TRBV19 TRBD1 TGTGCCAGTAGTACCAAGACAGGGGGTACTTCACCCCTCCACTTT CASSTKTGGTSPLHF
TRBJ2-2 NA TRBV7-6 TRBD2 TGTGCCAGCAGCTTAGAACCAGCGGGGGGGTCGAACACCGGGGAGCTGTTTTTT CASSLEPAGGSNTGELFF
TRBJ2-1 NA TRBV10-3 NA TGTGCCATCTCTGATAATCTAAAACTAGCAGGCGTCTACGATGAGCAGTTCTTC CAISDNLKLAGVYDEQFF
TRBJ2-1 NA TRBV6-4 TRBD1 TGTGCCAGCAGCGACCCGGGACAGAGTTATGAGCAGTTCTTC CASSDPGQSYEQFF
TRBJ1-1 NA TRBV7-9 NA TGTGCCAGCAGCCGCGGGGGGTCCACTGAAGCTTTCTTT CASSRGGSTEAFF
TRBJ2-3 NA TRBV7-2 NA TGTGCCAGCAGCTTCGGTGATACGCAGTATTTT CASSFGDTQYF
TRBJ1-4 NA TRBV6-5 TRBD1 TGTGCCAGCAGTTATACTCAGGGGGCTTCGGAAAAACTGTTTTTT CASSYTQGASEKLFF
TRBJ1-6 NA TRBV28 NA TGTGCCAGCACTCGGGATTATAATTCACCCCTCCACTTT CASTRDYNSPLHF
TRBJ1-1 NA TRBV19 TRBD1 TGTGCCAGCAAGGGACAGGGAGCGAACACTGAAGCTTTCTTT CASKGQGANTEAFF
TRBJ2-1 NA TRBV4-1 TRBD2 TGCGCCAGCAGCCCCCGAGGGACTAGCGGGGGTTGGAATGAGCAGTTCTTC CASSPRGTSGGWNEQFF
TRBJ2-7 NA TRBV19 NA TGTGCCAGTAAAAAGGGACACCCGGGCAACTACGAGCAGTACTTC CASKKGHPGNYEQYF
TRBJ2-1 NA TRBV24-1 NA TGTGCCACCAGTGAAGGGGGGAGGGGCTACAATGAGCAGTTCTTC CATSEGGRGYNEQFF
TRBJ1-5 NA TRBV30 NA TGTGCCTGGAGTGTACGAGCCCAAAATCAGCCCCAGCATTTT CAWSVRAQNQPQHF
TRBJ2-1 NA TRBV5-1 NA TGCGCCAGCAGGGTCGGGGATGAGCAGTTCTTC CASRVGDEQFF
TRBJ2-7 NA TRBV7-9 NA TGTGCCAGCAGCTACCTGACAGTGAACGAGCAGTACTTC CASSYLTVNEQYF
TRBJ2-5 once TRBV7-2 TRBD2 TGTGCCAGCAGCTTAGCCGGGACTACGTACGGGACCCAGTACTTC CASSLAGTTYGTQYF
TRBJ2-1 once TRBV24-1 TRBD1 TGTGCCACCAGTGGTGGGACAGGGGTTTACAATGAGCAGTTCTTC CATSGGTGVYNEQFF
TRBJ1-3 NA TRBV9 NA TGTGCCAGCCGGGGCTCTGGAAACACCATATATTTT CASRGSGNTIYF
TRBJ1-3 NA TRBV30 NA TGTGCCTGGTACCAACAGGGCTCTGGAAACACCATATATTTT CAWYQQGSGNTIYF
TRBJ1-5 NA TRBV30 TRBD1 TGTGCCTGGGGAACCGGGACAGGGGGATTACCCCAGCATTTT CAWGTGTGGLPQHF
TRBJ1-2 once TRBV7-9 TRBD1 TGTGCCAGCAGCTTACTAGGACAGGGTGACTATGGCTACACCTTC CASSLLGQGDYGYTF
TRBJ1-2 NA TRBV3-1/TRBV3-2 NA TGTGCCAGCAGCCAAGACGACAGGACAGAGTTATATGGCTACACCTTC CASSQDDRTELYGYTF
TRBJ1-2 NA TRBV25-1 TRBD1 TGTGCCAGCACAGAGACAGGGGGCGGGTATGGCTACACCTTC CASTETGGGYGYTF
TRBJ1-1 NA TRBV29-1 NA TGCAGCGTTGCACAGGGTTCGAACACTGAAGCTTTCTTT CSVAQGSNTEAFF
TRBJ1-3 once TRBV6-5 NA TGTGCCAGCAGCGACCCGACTTTGAGAAACACCATATATTTT CASSDPTLRNTIYF
TRBJ2-5 once TRBV19 TRBD2 TGTGCCAGTAGTCCCGGGGGGGCCGTAGAGACCCAGTACTTC CASSPGGAVETQYF
TRBJ2-2 NA TRBV7-9 TRBD1 TGTGCCAGCAGCTTAAGCCGGGTCAGGGGGATAGGCACCGGGGAGCTGTTTTTT CASSLSRVRGIGTGELFF
TRBJ1-6 few TRBV10-2 NA TGCGCCAGCAAAATGGACAGAAACTATAATTCACCCCTCCACTTT CASKMDRNYNSPLHF
TRBJ2-3 NA TRBV6-5 TRBD1 TGTGCCAGCAGTACCCGGGACAGGGGGGCAGATACGCAGTATTTT CASSTRDRGADTQYF
TRBJ1-1 NA TRBV5-1 TRBD1 TGCGCCAGCAGCTTGGGGACAGGGAACACTGAAGCTTTCTTT CASSLGTGNTEAFF
TRBJ2-3 NA TRBV19 NA TGTGCCAGTAGTATTCGAGACACCTTAATGTATTTT CASSIRDTLMYF
TRBJ2-1 NA TRBV27 TRBD2 TGTGCCAGCAGTTTTTCGCGGGGGGAAGCATACAATGAGCAGTTCTTC CASSFSRGEAYNEQFF
TRBJ2-7 NA TRBV20-1 NA TGCAGTGCTAGTTTTCCAGGGAACTTCTACGAGCAGTACTTC CSASFPGNFYEQYF
TRBJ1-4 NA TRBV6-5 TRBD1 TGTGCCAGCAGCCTCGACAGGGTATCTGGTGAAAAACTGTTTTTT CASSLDRVSGEKLFF
TRBJ2-2 NA TRBV18 TRBD2 TGTGCCAGCTCTCGATTGACTAGCGGGGTAGCGAACACCGGGGAGCTGTTTTTT CASSRLTSGVANTGELFF
TRBJ2-1 once TRBV5-1 TRBD2 TGCGCCAGCAGCTTAGCGGGGCTCCCTTTAAATGAGCAGTTCTTC CASSLAGLPLNEQFF
TRBJ1-4 NA TRBV5-1 NA TGCGCCAGCAGCTCTGGGGCCCAGGGGACTAATGAAAAACTGTTTTTT CASSSGAQGTNEKLFF
TRBJ1-1 NA TRBV6-5 TRBD1 TGTGCCAGCAGTAACTACAGGGGCACTGAAGCTTTCTTT CASSNYRGTEAFF
TRBJ1-2 NA TRBV7-2 NA TGTGCCAGCAGCTTAGGAGGGGGTGATGGCTACACCTTC CASSLGGGDGYTF
TRBJ1-6 once TRBV4-1 NA TGCGCCAGCAGCCAAGTATATAATTCACCCCTCCACTTT CASSQVYNSPLHF
TRBJ1-4 NA TRBV13 TRBD1 TGTGCCAGCAGCTCGGGACAGGGGGTTAATGAAAAACTGTTTTTT CASSSGQGVNEKLFF
TRBJ2-3 NA TRBV20-1 TRBD2 TGCAGTGCTAGTGGACTAGCGGGGCTCTACACAGATACGCAGTATTTT CSASGLAGLYTDTQYF
TRBJ2-7 NA TRBV19 TRBD1 TGTGCCAGTAGTAGGGGGACAGGGGGAAGTTTCGACGAGCAGTACTTC CASSRGTGGSFDEQYF